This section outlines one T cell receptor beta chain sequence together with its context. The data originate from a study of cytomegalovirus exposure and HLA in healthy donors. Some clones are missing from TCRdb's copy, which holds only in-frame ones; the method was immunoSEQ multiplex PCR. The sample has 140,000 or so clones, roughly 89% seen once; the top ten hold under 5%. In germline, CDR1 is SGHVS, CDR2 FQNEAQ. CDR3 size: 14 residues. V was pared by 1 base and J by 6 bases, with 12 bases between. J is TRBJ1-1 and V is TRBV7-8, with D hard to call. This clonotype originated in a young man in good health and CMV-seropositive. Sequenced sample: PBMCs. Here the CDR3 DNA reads TGTGCCAGCAGCTTAGTCACGGGTAGCGCTGAAGCTTTCTTT. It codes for CASSLVTGSAEAFF.